Below are 21 T cell receptor beta chains sequenced from a single sample in a study of CD8+ T cells in alopecia areata (dated by TCRdb to the late 2010s). Libraries came from the immunoSEQ multiplex PCR assay. RNA was extracted from all samples and reverse transcribed into cDNA, which served as template for TCR sequencing. TCRdb holds this immuneACCESS table with in-frame rearrangements only. Some clones are missing; in checked studies, unresolved V genes explain under half, and the rest has no known cause. Recorded for this sample are 200,000 to 250,000 clones; about 53% of them occurred a single time. The ten largest make up 0.45% of the sample. In the paper's terms, the time point label means: baseline before oral tofacitinib. Source: CD4+ T cells sorted from blood, taken at week 0. These receptors were taken from a human donor with alopecia areata.

The chain employs TRBV10-3 and TRBJ1-1, with unresolved D. This CDR3 is built from 15 residues. Germline CDR1 ENHRY, CDR2 SYGVKD. The germline V and J ends were trimmed by 3 bases and 1 base, with 12 bases remaining between them. The CDR3 nucleotides are TGTGCCATCAGTGACGGCTCCAGAAAGAACACTGAAGCTTTCTTT. Encoded protein: CAISDGSRKNTEAFF.

V and J are TRBV7-2 and TRBJ2-7; no clear D gene. Trimming shortened V by 5 bases and J by 2 bases, and 10 bases separated the two germline ends. CDR3 size: 13 residues. Per the germline V gene, CDR1 is SGHTA and CDR2 is FQGNSA. The CDR3 loop reads CASSPSMAYEQYF. In nucleotides, the CDR3 is TGTGCCAGCAGCCCCTCGATGGCCTACGAGCAGTACTTC.

The rearrangement links TRBV4-1 to TRBJ2-3; 11 nucleotides align to TRBD2. V trimming: 5 bases; J trimming: 7 bases; junction bases outside the gene matches: 11. The CDR3 loop spans 16 amino acids. The germline V gene encodes CDR1 MGHRA and CDR2 YSYEKL. CDR3 residues: CASSSPTSGTGNTQYF. CDR3 DNA sequence: TGCGCCAGCAGCTCCCCGACTAGCGGGACAGGAAATACGCAGTATTTT.

About this clone: Other DNA sequences of this sample code for an identical CDR3. This sequence joins TRBV5-1 and TRBJ2-7, with D unclear. Germline V lookup: CDR1 SGHRS, CDR2 YFSETQ. The CDR3 has 12 residues. Trimming took 2 bases from V and 4 from J, leaving 7 bases between them. Here the CDR3 DNA reads TGCGCCAGCAGCTTAGAAGGGTACGAGCAGTACTTC. Its translation: CASSLEGYEQYF.

The V gene is TRBV2, the J gene TRBJ1-1, with D possibly matching TRBD1 (6 bases). Looked up from germline, CDR1 is SNHLY and CDR2 is FYNNEI. The V gene lost 8 bases and the J gene lost 8 bases, with 12 bases spanning the gap. The CDR3 extends over 11 amino acids. CDR3 region: CASERTEEAFF. For the CDR3, the DNA is TGTGCCAGCGAGAGGACAGAGGAAGCTTTCTTT.

The CDR3 spells CAWSRGTGDSPLHF. The CDR3 region has the DNA TGTGCCTGGAGCCGGGGGACAGGAGATTCACCCCTCCACTTT. J is TRBJ1-6 and V is TRBV30, with 8 bases aligning to TRBD1. The junction had 6 bases not matched to a gene; V was cut back by 3 bases and J by 8 bases. This CDR3 is 14 amino acids long. Germline V gene data show CDR1 as GTSNPN and CDR2 as SVGIG (reference sequence).

The V gene is TRBV29-1, the J gene TRBJ2-6; D unclear. This CDR3 is 14 amino acids long. From germline, CDR1 is SQVTM and CDR2 ANQGSEA. V shed 7 bases and J shed 2 bases, with 12 bases lying between them. Here the CDR3 DNA reads TGCAGCGCCCCTTTGCTTACTGGGGCCAACGTCCTGACTTTC. Translation: CSAPLLTGANVLTF.

The chain employs TRBV7-3 and TRBJ2-3; 10 nucleotides line up with TRBD2. The V gene's germline CDR1 is SGHTA and CDR2 FQGTGA. CDR3 length: 14 amino acids. V was pared by 2 bases and J by 8 bases, with 4 bases of the junction left unmatched. In DNA form, the CDR3 reads TGTGCCAGCAGCTTAGATAGCGGGAGGCGTACGCAGTATTTT. Its translation is CASSLDSGRRTQYF.

This rearrangement joins TRBV11-2 to TRBJ1-5, with D uncertain. The CDR3 has 15 residues. Germline values: CDR1 SGHAT, CDR2 FQNNGV. The germline V and J ends were trimmed by 5 bases and 2 bases, with 13 bases remaining between them. CDR3 in amino acids: CASSRTIFGNQPQHF. Here the CDR3 DNA reads TGTGCCAGCAGCCGTACTATTTTCGGCAATCAGCCCCAGCATTTT. The full variable domain, with the rest looked up from reference TRBV11-2 and TRBJ1-5, is EAGVAQSPRYKIIEKRQSVAFWCNPISGHATLYWYQQILGQGPKLLIQFQNNGVVDDSQLPKDRFSAERLKGVDSTLKIQPAKLEDSAVYLCASSRTIFGNQPQHFGDGTRLSIL.

The chain carries TRBV5-1 and TRBJ2-7, with 7 positions matching TRBD2. The CDR3 has 16 residues. The germline V gene has CDR1 SGHRS and CDR2 YFSETQ. V lost 4 bases, J lost 2 bases, and 12 bases stayed unmatched. The CDR3 loop is CASSPFVAGDAYEQYF. In DNA form, the CDR3 reads TGCGCCAGCAGCCCCTTTGTAGCGGGTGACGCCTACGAGCAGTACTTC.

This chain links TRBV5-1 with TRBJ2-5; 7 positions agree with TRBD2. Germline lookup yields CDR1 SGHRS and CDR2 YFSETQ. The CDR3 loop spans 13 amino acids. The V segment lost 7 bases and the J segment 2 bases; nucleotides outside the gene matches: 5. CDR3 sequence (DNA): TGCGCCAGCCGGGAGGACTCACAAGAGACCCAGTACTTC. It is translated as CASREDSQETQYF.

The CDR3 DNA follows: TGCGCCAGCAGCACCGGGACGGCCGGAGGCTACACCTTC. Translation gives CASSTGTAGGYTF. The genes are TRBV4-1 and TRBJ1-2; possibly TRBD1 for D (5 bases). Per the germline V gene, CDR1 is MGHRA and CDR2 is YSYEKL. The CDR3 length is 13 residues. V lost 5 bases and J lost 8, with 15 bases in between.

Of note for this clone: The junction does not match germline at one end; this may be a read error. This rearrangement joins TRBV7-7 to TRBJ2-3; TRBD2 agrees at 7 bases. Germline V lookup: CDR1 SSHAT, CDR2 FNYEAQ (reference sequence). This CDR3 has 15 residues. This chain's CDR3 is CASSPREVGTDTQYF. In nucleotides, the CDR3 is TGTGCTAGCAGCCCCCGGGAGGTCGGGACAGATACGCAGTATTTT.

In this sample, this clone turned up a few times. The chain links TRBV6-6 to TRBJ1-4; D gene unclear. CDR1 is MNHNY, CDR2 SVGAGI, per germline (reference sequence). This CDR3 is 10 amino acids long. Deletions cut 9 bases from V and 4 bases from J, with 3 bases between. As DNA, the CDR3 is TGTGCCAGTAGTAATGAAAAACTGTTTTTT. It codes for CASSNEKLFF.

This chain joins TRBV19 and TRBJ2-3; D is unclear. The V end was cut by 8 bases, the J end by 0 bases, with 3 bases between. The CDR3 length is 11 residues. Germline CDR1 reads LNHDA; CDR2 reads SQIVND (reference sequence). The CDR3 here is CASASTDTQYF. Written as DNA, the CDR3 is TGTGCCAGTGCTAGCACAGATACGCAGTATTTT.

The rearrangement links TRBV9 to TRBJ1-2, with TRBD1 matching 8 bases. This CDR3 has 14 residues. Trimming at V came to 0 bases and at J to 4 bases, leaving 2 bases not matched to a gene. Germline V gene data show CDR1 as SGDLS and CDR2 as YYNGEE. The chain's CDR3 is CASSVGTGSYGYTF. The CDR3 bases are TGTGCCAGCAGCGTAGGGACAGGGAGCTATGGCTACACCTTC.

The V and J genes are TRBV29-1 and TRBJ2-1; 12 bases are a match to TRBD2. CDR3 length: 11 residues. Germline assignment: CDR1 SQVTM and CDR2 ANQGSEA. V shed 7 bases, J shed 13 bases, and the junction held 5 bases outside the gene matches. The CDR3 DNA is TGCAGCGAGCGGACTAGCGGGGTTCAGTTCTTC. This codes for CSERTSGVQFF.

This clone has just a few counts. The chain links TRBV29-1 to TRBJ2-1; no clear D gene. The CDR3 is 11 residues long. Germline V gives CDR1 SQVTM, CDR2 ANQGSEA. The V and J ends lost 4 bases and 9 bases respectively, with 10 bases between them. The CDR3 is CSVVRSGEQFF. The CDR3 coding sequence is TGCAGCGTTGTCCGCTCGGGTGAGCAGTTCTTC.

The chain has TRBV27 and TRBJ2-1; D may be TRBD1 (5 bases). Trimming removed 2 bases from V and 7 bases from J, with 15 bases in between. Germline assignment: CDR1 MNHEY and CDR2 SMNVEV (reference sequence). CDR3 length equals 15 residues. The CDR3 region has the DNA TGTGCCAGCAGTTTACGCTCGGGCAGGGTGAATGAGCAGTTCTTC. Translated: CASSLRSGRVNEQFF.

V gene TRBV9 combines with J gene TRBJ2-7; TRBD2 is a possible D gene (6 bases). Trimming removed 0 bases from V and 3 bases from J, with 10 bases in between. The germline V gene encodes CDR1 SGDLS and CDR2 YYNGEE. There are 14 residues in the CDR3. The CDR3 is CASSVGRGNYEQYF. Written as DNA, the CDR3 is TGTGCCAGCAGCGTAGGGCGCGGGAACTACGAGCAGTACTTC.

The J gene is TRBJ1-1, the V gene TRBV29-1, with D uncertain. This CDR3 is built from 11 residues. Trimming left V 7 bases short and J 3 bases short, with 9 bases between. Germline V CDR1 and CDR2: SQVTM, ANQGSEA. The CDR3 is CSGRLDTEAFF. CDR3 in DNA: TGCAGCGGACGACTGGACACTGAAGCTTTCTTT.